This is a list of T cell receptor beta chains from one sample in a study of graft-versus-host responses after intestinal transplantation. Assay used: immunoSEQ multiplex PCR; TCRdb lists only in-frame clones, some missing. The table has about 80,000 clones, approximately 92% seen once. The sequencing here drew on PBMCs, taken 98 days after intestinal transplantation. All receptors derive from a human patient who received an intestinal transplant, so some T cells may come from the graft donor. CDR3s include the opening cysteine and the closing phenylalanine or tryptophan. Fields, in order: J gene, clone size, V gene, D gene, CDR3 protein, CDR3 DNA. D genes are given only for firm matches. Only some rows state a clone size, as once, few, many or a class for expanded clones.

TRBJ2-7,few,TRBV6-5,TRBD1,CASSYSPGGLYEQYF,TGTGCCAGCAGTTACTCGCCAGGGGGATTGTACGAGCAGTACTTC
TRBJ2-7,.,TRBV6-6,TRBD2,CASSYVSASGRNEQYF,TGTGCCAGCAGTTACGTTTCGGCTAGCGGGAGGAACGAGCAGTACTTC
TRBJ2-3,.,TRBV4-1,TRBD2,CPSSHKGGTSGGTDTQYF,TGCCCCAGCAGCCATAAGGGGGGCACCAGCGGGGGGACAGATACGCAGTATTTT
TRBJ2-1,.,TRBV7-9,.,CASSPGRGSSYNEQFF,TGTGCCAGCAGCCCTGGCAGGGGTTCCTCCTACAATGAGCAGTTCTTC
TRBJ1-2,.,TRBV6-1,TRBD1,CASSGLGQGYGYTF,TGTGCCAGCAGTGGCTTGGGACAGGGGTATGGCTACACCTTC
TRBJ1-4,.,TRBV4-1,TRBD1,CASATRQGGLFF,TGCGCCAGCGCGACTAGACAGGGTGGACTGTTTTTT
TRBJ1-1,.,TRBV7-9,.,CASSLADRSGTEAFF,TGTGCCAGCAGCTTAGCCGACAGGTCGGGCACTGAAGCTTTCTTT
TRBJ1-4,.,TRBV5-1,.,CASSLASVGTNEKLFF,TGCGCCAGCAGCTTGGCATCAGTGGGTACGAATGAAAAACTGTTTTTT
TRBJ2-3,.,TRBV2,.,CASSGSPLVAWTDTQYF,TGTGCCAGCAGTGGGTCCCCCCTAGTAGCTTGGACAGATACGCAGTATTTT
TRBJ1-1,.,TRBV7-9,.,CASNQKGNTEAFF,TGTGCCAGCAACCAGAAGGGAAACACTGAAGCTTTCTTT
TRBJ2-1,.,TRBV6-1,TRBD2,CASSLTGTSNNEQFF,TGTGCCAGCAGTCTTACAGGGACTAGCAACAATGAGCAGTTCTTC
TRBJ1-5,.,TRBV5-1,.,CASSLSGGNQPQHF,TGCGCCAGCAGCTTATCGGGGGGCAATCAGCCCCAGCATTTT
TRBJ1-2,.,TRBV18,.,CASSPQGADGYTF,TGTGCCAGCTCACCCCAGGGAGCGGATGGCTACACCTTC
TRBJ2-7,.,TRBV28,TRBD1,CASSLPGTGPYEQYF,TGTGCCAGCAGTTTACCTGGGACAGGCCCCTACGAGCAGTACTTC
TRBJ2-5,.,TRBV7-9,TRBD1,CASSYWTGQETQYF,TGTGCCAGCAGCTATTGGACAGGGCAAGAGACCCAGTACTTC
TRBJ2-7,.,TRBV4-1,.,CASSQVVGLYEQYF,TGCGCCAGCAGCCAAGTTGTGGGACTCTACGAGCAGTACTTC
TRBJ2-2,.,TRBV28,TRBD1,CASRGTGVGELFF,TGTGCCAGCAGAGGGACAGGGGTCGGGGAGCTGTTTTTT
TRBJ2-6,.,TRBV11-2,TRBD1,CASSLALRGSGANVLTF,TGTGCCAGCAGCTTAGCCCTCAGGGGGTCTGGGGCCAACGTCCTGACTTTC
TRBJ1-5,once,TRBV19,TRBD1,CASSTVPGQGRANQPQHF,TGTGCCAGTAGCACAGTCCCGGGACAGGGAAGGGCCAATCAGCCCCAGCATTTT
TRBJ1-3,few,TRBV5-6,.,CASSPSGGTSGNTIYF,TGTGCCAGCAGCCCCAGCGGCGGCACTTCTGGAAACACCATATATTTT
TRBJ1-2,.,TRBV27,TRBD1,CASSLSRTGHGYTF,TGTGCCAGCAGTTTATCCCGGACAGGCCATGGCTACACCTTC
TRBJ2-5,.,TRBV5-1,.,CASSFQETQYF,TGCGCCAGCAGCTTCCAAGAGACCCAGTACTTC
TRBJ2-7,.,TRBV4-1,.,CASSSLERAGEQYF,TGCGCCAGCAGCTCTCTCGAACGGGCGGGCGAGCAGTACTTC
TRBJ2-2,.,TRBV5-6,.,CASSTGTLTGELFF,TGTGCCAGCAGCACCGGGACACTAACCGGGGAGCTGTTTTTT
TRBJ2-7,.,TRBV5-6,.,CASSRGYEQYF,TGTGCCAGCAGCAGGGGCTACGAGCAGTACTTC
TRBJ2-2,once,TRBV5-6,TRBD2,CASSLGLAANTGELFF,TGTGCCAGCAGCTTGGGACTAGCGGCGAACACCGGGGAGCTGTTTTTT
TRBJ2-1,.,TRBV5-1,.,CASSKGPPSSYNEQFF,TGCGCCAGCAGCAAGGGACCTCCGAGCTCCTACAATGAGCAGTTCTTC
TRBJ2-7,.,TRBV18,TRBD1,CASSSGTGNYEQYF,TGTGCCAGCTCATCCGGGACAGGGAATTACGAGCAGTACTTC
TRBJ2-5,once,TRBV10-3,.,CAISEQFIPGRETQYF,TGTGCCATCAGTGAGCAGTTCATTCCGGGACGAGAGACCCAGTACTTC
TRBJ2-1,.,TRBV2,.,CASSGASEYNEQFF,TGTGCCAGCAGTGGGGCCTCGGAATACAATGAGCAGTTCTTC
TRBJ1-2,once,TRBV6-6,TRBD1,CASSYFSGGYGYTF,TGTGCCAGCAGTTATTTTTCAGGGGGCTATGGCTACACCTTC
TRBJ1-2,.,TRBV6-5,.,CASSEAIYGYTF,TGTGCCAGCAGTGAAGCCATCTATGGCTACACCTTC
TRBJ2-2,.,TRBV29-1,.,CSVVWVFNTGELFF,TGCAGCGTTGTTTGGGTCTTCAACACCGGGGAGCTGTTTTTT
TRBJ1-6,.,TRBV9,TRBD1,CASSSPGTGESPLHF,TGTGCCAGCAGCTCCCCCGGGACAGGGGAGTCACCCCTCCACTTT
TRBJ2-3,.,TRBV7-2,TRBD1,CASSHRTGISTDTQYF,TGTGCCAGCAGCCACCGGACAGGAATAAGCACAGATACGCAGTATTTT
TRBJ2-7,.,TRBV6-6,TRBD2,CASRAGLAVPYEQYF,TGTGCCAGCAGAGCGGGACTAGCGGTTCCCTACGAGCAGTACTTC
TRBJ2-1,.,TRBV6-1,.,CASTGTPRDNEQFF,TGTGCCAGCACAGGGACACCTAGGGACAATGAGCAGTTCTTC
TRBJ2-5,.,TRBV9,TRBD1,CASSGSGTAQETQYF,TGTGCCAGCAGCGGATCCGGGACAGCCCAAGAGACCCAGTACTTC
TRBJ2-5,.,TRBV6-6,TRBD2,CASSYSPGGETQYF,TGTGCCAGCAGTTACTCCCCGGGAGGGGAGACCCAGTACTTC
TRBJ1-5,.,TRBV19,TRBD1,CASRSPGQGLNQPQHF,TGTGCCAGTAGGTCTCCGGGACAGGGGCTCAATCAGCCCCAGCATTTT
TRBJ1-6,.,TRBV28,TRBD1,CASSVTGSWSSYNSPLHF,TGTGCCAGCAGTGTGACAGGGAGCTGGAGCTCCTATAATTCACCCCTCCACTTT
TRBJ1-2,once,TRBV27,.,CASTTAGDYGYTF,TGTGCCAGCACTACGGCGGGGGACTATGGCTACACCTTC
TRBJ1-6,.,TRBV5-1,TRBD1,CASSLVDRESSPLHF,TGCGCCAGCAGCTTGGTCGACAGGGAAAGTTCACCCCTCCACTTT
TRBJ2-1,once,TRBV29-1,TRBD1,CSAETGVYEQFF,TGCAGCGCAGAGACAGGGGTGTACGAGCAGTTCTTC
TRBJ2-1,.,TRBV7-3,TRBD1,CASRDPGQGVHEQFF,TGTGCCAGCAGGGACCCGGGACAGGGGGTACATGAGCAGTTCTTC
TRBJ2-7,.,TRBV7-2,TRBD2,CASSFSGGSYEQYF,TGTGCCAGCAGCTTTAGCGGGGGGTCCTACGAGCAGTACTTC
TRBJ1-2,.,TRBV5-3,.,CARSPTVNYGYTF,TGTGCCAGAAGCCCGACAGTTAACTATGGCTACACCTTC
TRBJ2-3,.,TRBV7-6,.,CASSLMGGTDTQYF,TGTGCCAGCAGCTTAATGGGGGGCACAGATACGCAGTATTTT
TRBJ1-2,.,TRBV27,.,CASSPNQELNYGYTF,TGTGCCAGCAGTCCAAACCAGGAACTTAACTATGGCTACACCTTC
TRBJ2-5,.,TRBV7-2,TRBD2,CASSSLAGLRETQYF,TGTGCCAGCAGCTCCCTAGCGGGCCTAAGGGAGACCCAGTACTTC
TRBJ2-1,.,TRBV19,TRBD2,CASSLFLIGTSSYNEQFF,TGTGCCAGTAGTCTATTCCTGATCGGGACTAGCTCCTACAATGAGCAGTTCTTC